This TCR beta chain is drawn from a study of glioma-infiltrating T cells after dendritic cell vaccination. Comments on this clone: The antigen is unknown.

This CDR3 has 13 residues. Germline CDR1 is SGHNT and CDR2 is YENEEA. Trimming left V 1 base short and J 10 bases short, with 13 bases between. Time point here: after dendritic cell vaccination, including at tumor progression/relapse. No glioblastoma patient carried an isocitrate dehydrogenase mutation. Before vaccination, two weeks after the third vaccination, and at progression, PBMC were collected. General study results and limits: Patients with more pretreatment TILs had longer time to progression and survival.

The immunoSEQ assay amplified TCRB CDR3 from up to 2 ug DNA. This table comes from immunoSEQ multiplex PCR, and its TCRdb copy is limited to in-frame clones, with some not included. The sample shows tens of thousands of clones, 80% to 90% of them seen only once. The receptor was isolated from a human donor with glioblastoma. The rearrangement joins TRBV11-3 to TRBJ1-1; perhaps TRBD1 as D (5 bases). The starting material was blood, obtained after dendritic cell vaccination. CDR3 protein: CASSLGQGKRAFF. The CDR3 nucleotides read TGTGCCAGCAGCTTAGGGCAGGGAAAACGAGCTTTCTTT.